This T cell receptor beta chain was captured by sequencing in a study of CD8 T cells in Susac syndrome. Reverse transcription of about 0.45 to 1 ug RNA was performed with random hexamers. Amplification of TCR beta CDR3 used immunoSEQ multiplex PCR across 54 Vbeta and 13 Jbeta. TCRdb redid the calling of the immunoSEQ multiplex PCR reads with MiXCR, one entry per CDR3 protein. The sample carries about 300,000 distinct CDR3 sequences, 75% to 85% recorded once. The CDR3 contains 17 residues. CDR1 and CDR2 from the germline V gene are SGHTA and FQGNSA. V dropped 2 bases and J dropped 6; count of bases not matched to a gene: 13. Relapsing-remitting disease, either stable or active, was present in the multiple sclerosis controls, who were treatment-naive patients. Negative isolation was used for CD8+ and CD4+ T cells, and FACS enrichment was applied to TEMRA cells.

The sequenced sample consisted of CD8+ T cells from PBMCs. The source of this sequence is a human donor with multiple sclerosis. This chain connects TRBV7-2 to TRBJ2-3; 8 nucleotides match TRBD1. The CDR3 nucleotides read TGTGCCAGCAGCTTATGGACAGGGTCCTTCCGTGAGGATACGCAGTATTTT. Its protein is CASSLWTGSFREDTQYF.